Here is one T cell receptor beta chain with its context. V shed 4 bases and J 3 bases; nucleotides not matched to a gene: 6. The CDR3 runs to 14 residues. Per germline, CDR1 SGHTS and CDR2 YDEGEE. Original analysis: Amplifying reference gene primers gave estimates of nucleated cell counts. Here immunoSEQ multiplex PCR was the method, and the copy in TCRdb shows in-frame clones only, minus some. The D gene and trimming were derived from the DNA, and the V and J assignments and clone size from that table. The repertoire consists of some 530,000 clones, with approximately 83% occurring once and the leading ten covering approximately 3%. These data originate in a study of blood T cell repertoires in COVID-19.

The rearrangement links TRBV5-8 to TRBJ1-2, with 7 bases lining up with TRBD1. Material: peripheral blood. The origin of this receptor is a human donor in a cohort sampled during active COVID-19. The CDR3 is CASSLGTAYYGYTF. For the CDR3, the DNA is TGTGCCAGCAGCCTTGGGACAGCATACTATGGCTACACCTTC.